The entry that follows covers one T cell receptor beta chain sequence. Its specificity is not known. Treatment given: oral pan-JAK inhibitor, 5-10 mg twice daily. The source of the sample is a study of CD8+ T cells in alopecia areata. Study results and limitations: Relative to normal scalp, lesional scalp, especially alopecia totalis/universalis, showed higher clonality.

V was pared by 4 bases and J by 1 base, with 13 bases between. The CDR3 is made up of 15 amino acids. The germline V gene encodes CDR1 SEHNR and CDR2 FQNEAQ (reference sequence). Sequencing used cDNA as its template, made by extracting RNA and reverse transcribing it. Produced via immunoSEQ multiplex PCR; TCRdb's table is partial and in-frame only. The table has 80,000 or so clones, approximately 66% seen once; the top ten hold around 24%. The rearrangement joins TRBV7-9 to TRBJ2-5; the D gene is possibly TRBD1 (6 bases). This specimen was CD8+ T cells sorted from blood, taken at week 24, from a patient treated with tofacitinib. The receptor's source is a human donor with alopecia areata. The CDR3 DNA sequence: TGTGCCAGCAGCTCCAGGGGACGTCTCCAAGAGACCCAGTACTTC. It specifies CASSSRGRLQETQYF.